A single sample gave rise to the 17 T cell receptor beta chains below, sequenced in a study of control samples from healthy donors and cancer patients. Clones were read by immunoSEQ multiplex PCR, and TCRdb kept only the in-frame ones, dropping some. The sample contains tens of thousands of clones, 80% of which appear only once. Material: blood. The source is a man between 65 and 85 years old in good health.

This clone is medium-sized by share. This chain joins TRBV4-1 and TRBJ2-6; no clear D gene. V lost 3 bases to trimming and J lost 5 bases, with 11 bases between them. This CDR3 contains 15 residues. The V gene's germline CDR1 is MGHRA and CDR2 YSYEKL. DNA of the CDR3: TGCGCCAGCAGCCAGGTGGCTCTCTGGGCCAACGTCCTGACTTTC. It translates to CASSQVALWANVLTF.

The genes are TRBV20-1 and TRBJ2-7, with D tentatively TRBD2 (5 bases). Trimming removed 3 bases from V and 3 bases from J, with 12 bases in between. The CDR3 consists of 13 residues. CDR1 and CDR2 (germline): DFQATT, SNEGSKA (reference sequence). The CDR3 DNA is TGCAGTGCTAGTGGTGCGGGTAGCTACGAGCAGTACTTC. Protein product: CSASGAGSYEQYF.

This clone was counted a single time. CDR3 residues: CASSEELAGEVGETQYF. The CDR3, as DNA: TGTGCCAGCAGTGAAGAACTAGCGGGAGAGGTAGGAGAGACCCAGTACTTC. This chain connects TRBV2 to TRBJ2-5; 11 bases match TRBD2. Germline loops: CDR1 SNHLY, CDR2 FYNNEI. With V trimmed by 1 base and J by 4 bases, 8 bases remained unmatched. The CDR3 contains 17 residues.

This clone was seen more than once but under ten times. The chain joins TRBV7-9 to TRBJ2-7; D unresolved. Trimming removed 3 bases at V and 6 bases at J, with 15 bases between. Germline V gives CDR1 SEHNR, CDR2 FQNEAQ (reference sequence). The CDR3 has 14 residues. Here the CDR3 reads CASSFGEWESEQYF. In DNA form, the CDR3 reads TGTGCCAGCAGCTTCGGCGAATGGGAATCCGAGCAGTACTTC.

This clone was seen only a few times. The chain joins TRBV5-1 to TRBJ1-4; D might be TRBD1 (6 bases). V shed 0 bases and J shed 15 bases, with 12 bases lying between them. The CDR3 loop spans 12 amino acids. Germline V gene sequence: CDR1 SGHRS, CDR2 YFSETQ. CDR3 sequence: CASSLEATGLFF. In nucleotides, the CDR3 is TGCGCCAGCAGCTTGGAAGCAACAGGGTTGTTTTTT.

The rearrangement links TRBV5-4 to TRBJ2-3; D uncertain. The CDR3 consists of 14 residues. The germline V and J ends were trimmed by 0 bases and 1 base, with 6 bases remaining between them. Germline CDR1 and CDR2: SGHNT and YYREEE (reference sequence). The CDR3 nucleotides read TGTGCCAGCAGCTTGGATCGGGGCACAGATACGCAGTATTTT. Its protein product is CASSLDRGTDTQYF.

V usage is TRBV5-1 and J usage is TRBJ1-1, with D possibly being TRBD1 (5 bases). Germline V gene sequence: CDR1 SGHRS, CDR2 YFSETQ. Trimming shortened V by 2 bases and J by 2 bases, and 7 bases separated the two germline ends. This CDR3 spans 13 amino acids. CDR3 DNA sequence: TGCGCCAGCAGCTTACAGGATAACACTGAAGCTTTCTTT. This codes for CASSLQDNTEAFF.

The V call is TRBV24-1, the J call TRBJ2-5; D may be TRBD1 or TRBD2 (6 bases each). In germline, CDR1 is KGHDR, CDR2 SFDVKD. V was cut by 9 bases and J by 5 bases, with 21 bases left in between. The CDR3 contains 15 residues. CDR3 coding DNA: TGTGCCACCGCCGGATATAGGGGGGATAGGGAGACCCAGTACTTC. Its translation: CATAGYRGDRETQYF.

This sequence joins TRBV6-5 and TRBJ2-7; perhaps D is TRBD1 or TRBD2 (5 bases each). Germline V CDR1 and CDR2: MNHEY, SVGAGI. CDR3 length: 14 residues. V was trimmed by 7 bases and J by 7 bases, leaving 20 bases between them. The CDR3 region has the DNA TGTGCCAGCATGGGGGAAAGGACGACGGGAGAGCAGTACTTC. It yields the protein CASMGERTTGEQYF.

This clone was seen only once. The chain recombines TRBV29-1 with TRBJ2-1; no clear D gene. The CDR3 totals 11 residues. V lost 5 bases and J lost 7, with 9 bases in between. Germline V gives CDR1 SQVTM, CDR2 ANQGSEA. The chain's CDR3 is CSVSKGNEQFF. The CDR3 bases are TGCAGCGTTTCAAAGGGTAATGAGCAGTTCTTC.

The chain links TRBV19 to TRBJ1-6; 8 bases fit TRBD1. The CDR3 spans 15 residues. V was pared by 8 bases and J by 7 bases, with 10 bases of the junction left unmatched. Germline V gives CDR1 LNHDA, CDR2 SQIVND (reference sequence). The CDR3 DNA is TGTGCCAGTCAAGGAGACGGGACAGGCAATTCACCCCTCCACTTT. As protein: CASQGDGTGNSPLHF.

In DNA, the CDR3 is TGTGCCAGCTCACCACGTTCGGGGGATACGCAGTATTTT. Encoded protein: CASSPRSGDTQYF. The rearrangement links TRBV18 to TRBJ2-3, with a weak D call TRBD2 (5 bases). Trimming stripped 1 base from V and 6 bases from J, with 8 bases between. CDR1 KGHSH and CDR2 LQKENI come from the germline V gene. This CDR3 is built from 13 residues.

V and J are TRBV5-4 and TRBJ1-4; no reliable D call. Trimming pared 3 bases from V and 3 bases from J, leaving 12 bases between. CDR1 SGHNT and CDR2 YYREEE come from the germline V gene (reference sequence). The CDR3 is made up of 15 amino acids. The CDR3 region has the DNA TGTGCCAGCAGCTCGACTGACCGAGCTAATGAAAAACTGTTTTTT. This gives the protein CASSSTDRANEKLFF.

The chain recombines TRBV27 with TRBJ2-5; no clear D. V was clipped by 6 bases and J by 4 bases, with 21 bases between them. Germline CDR1 is MNHEY and CDR2 is SMNVEV (reference sequence). This CDR3 has 16 amino acids. The chain's CDR3 is CASSHYPPFRGETQYF. CDR3 bases: TGTGCCAGCAGCCATTATCCCCCCTTTAGAGGAGAGACCCAGTACTTC.

The chain joins TRBV6-5 to TRBJ2-3; D may be TRBD1 or TRBD2 (5 bases each). The germline V gene encodes CDR1 MNHEY and CDR2 SVGAGI. This CDR3 is built from 15 residues. The ends were cut back, 0 bases at V and 0 bases at J, with 7 bases in the middle. Here the CDR3 DNA reads TGTGCCAGCAGTTACTCCCGGGACAGCACAGATACGCAGTATTTT. It codes for CASSYSRDSTDTQYF.

The chain has TRBV3-1 (or the pseudogene TRBV3-2) and TRBJ2-3; D gene ambiguous. Germline loops: CDR1 LGHDT, CDR2 YNNKEL (reference sequence). The CDR3 is made up of 12 amino acids. V shed 4 bases and J shed 5 bases, with 7 bases lying between them. CDR3 loop: CASSPAGDTQYF. CDR3 nucleotides: TGTGCCAGCAGCCCCGCAGGAGATACGCAGTATTTT.

This chain joins TRBV30 and TRBJ2-7; possible D gene TRBD1, 5 bases. Germline loops: CDR1 GTSNPN, CDR2 SVGIG (reference sequence). V dropped 6 bases and J dropped 4 bases, with 16 bases sitting between them. This CDR3 has 13 amino acids. The CDR3 sequence is CACYDPAGYEQYF. CDR3 in DNA: TGTGCCTGCTACGACCCAGCAGGGTACGAGCAGTACTTC.